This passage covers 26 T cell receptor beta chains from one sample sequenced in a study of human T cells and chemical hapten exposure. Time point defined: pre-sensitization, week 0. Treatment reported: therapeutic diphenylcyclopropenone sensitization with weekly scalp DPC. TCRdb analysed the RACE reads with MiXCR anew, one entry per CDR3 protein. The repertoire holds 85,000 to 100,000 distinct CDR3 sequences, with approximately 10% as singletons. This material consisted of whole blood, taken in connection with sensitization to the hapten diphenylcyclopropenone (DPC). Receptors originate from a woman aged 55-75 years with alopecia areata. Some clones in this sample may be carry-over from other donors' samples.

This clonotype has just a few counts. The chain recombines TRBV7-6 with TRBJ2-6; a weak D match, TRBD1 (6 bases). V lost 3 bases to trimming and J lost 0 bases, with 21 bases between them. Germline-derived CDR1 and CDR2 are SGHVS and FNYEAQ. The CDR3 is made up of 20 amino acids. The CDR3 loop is CASSLRQAGYLSSGANVLTF. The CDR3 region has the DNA TGTGCCAGCAGCTTGAGACAGGCGGGTTACTTAAGCTCTGGGGCCAACGTCCTGACTTTC.

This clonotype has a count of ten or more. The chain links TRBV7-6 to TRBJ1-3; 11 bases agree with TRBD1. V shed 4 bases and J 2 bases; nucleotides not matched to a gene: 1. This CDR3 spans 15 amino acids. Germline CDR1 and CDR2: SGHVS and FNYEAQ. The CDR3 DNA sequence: TGTGCCAGCAGCTCGGGACAGGGGGCTGGAAACACCATATATTTT. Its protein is CASSSGQGAGNTIYF.

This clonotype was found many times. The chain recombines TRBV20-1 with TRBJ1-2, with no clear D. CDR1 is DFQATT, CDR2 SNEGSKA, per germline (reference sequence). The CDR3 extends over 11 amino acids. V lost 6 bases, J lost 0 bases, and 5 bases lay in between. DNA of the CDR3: TGCAGTGCGGAAACTAACTATGGCTACACCTTC. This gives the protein CSAETNYGYTF.

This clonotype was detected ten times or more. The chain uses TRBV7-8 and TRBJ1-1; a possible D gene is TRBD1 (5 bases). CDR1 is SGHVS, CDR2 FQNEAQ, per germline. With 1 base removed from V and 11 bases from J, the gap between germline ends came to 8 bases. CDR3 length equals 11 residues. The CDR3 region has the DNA TGTGCCAGCAGCTTAGGATGGGGGGCTTTCTTT. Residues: CASSLGWGAFF.

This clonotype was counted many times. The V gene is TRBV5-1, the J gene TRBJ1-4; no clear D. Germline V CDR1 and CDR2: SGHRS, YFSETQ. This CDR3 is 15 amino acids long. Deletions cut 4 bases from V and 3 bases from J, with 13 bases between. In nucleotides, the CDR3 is TGCGCCAGCAGCGGAACGGCGACGGCTAATGAAAAACTGTTTTTT. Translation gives CASSGTATANEKLFF.

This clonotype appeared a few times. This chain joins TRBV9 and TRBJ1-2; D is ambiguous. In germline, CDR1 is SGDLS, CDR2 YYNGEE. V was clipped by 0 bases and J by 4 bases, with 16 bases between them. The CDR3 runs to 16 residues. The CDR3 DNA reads TGTGCCAGCAGCGTAGATGGAGGGCTTTCCGTCTATGGCTACACCTTC. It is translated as CASSVDGGLSVYGYTF. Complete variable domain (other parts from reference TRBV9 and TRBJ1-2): DSGVTQTPKHLITATGQRVTLRCSPRSGDLSVYWYQQSLDQGLQFLIQYYNGEERAKGNILERFSAQQFPDLHSELNLSSLELGDSALYFCASSVDGGLSVYGYTFGSGTRLTVV.

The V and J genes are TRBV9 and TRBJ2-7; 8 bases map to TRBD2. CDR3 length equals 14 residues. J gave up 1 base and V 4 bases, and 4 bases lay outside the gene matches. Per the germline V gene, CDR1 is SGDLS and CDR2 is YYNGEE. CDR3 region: CASSTGLASYEQYF. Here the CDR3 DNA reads TGTGCCAGCAGCACCGGACTAGCTTCCTACGAGCAGTACTTC. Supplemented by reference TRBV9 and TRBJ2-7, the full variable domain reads DSGVTQTPKHLITATGQRVTLRCSPRSGDLSVYWYQQSLDQGLQFLIQYYNGEERAKGNILERFSAQQFPDLHSELNLSSLELGDSALYFCASSTGLASYEQYFGPGTRLTVT.

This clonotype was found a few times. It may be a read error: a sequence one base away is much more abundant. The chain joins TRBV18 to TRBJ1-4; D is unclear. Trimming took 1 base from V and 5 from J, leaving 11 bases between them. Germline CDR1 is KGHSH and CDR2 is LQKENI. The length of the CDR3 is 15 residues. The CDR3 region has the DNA TGTGCCAGCTCACCACGTCGGGCGTCGAATGAAAAACTGTTTTTT. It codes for CASSPRRASNEKLFF.

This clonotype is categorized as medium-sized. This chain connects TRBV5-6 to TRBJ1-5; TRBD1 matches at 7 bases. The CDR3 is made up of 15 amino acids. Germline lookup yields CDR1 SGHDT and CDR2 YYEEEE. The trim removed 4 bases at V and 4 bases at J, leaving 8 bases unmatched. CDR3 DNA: TGTGCCAGCAGCCCCGGGACAGTCCTGAATCAGCCCCAGCATTTT. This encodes CASSPGTVLNQPQHF.

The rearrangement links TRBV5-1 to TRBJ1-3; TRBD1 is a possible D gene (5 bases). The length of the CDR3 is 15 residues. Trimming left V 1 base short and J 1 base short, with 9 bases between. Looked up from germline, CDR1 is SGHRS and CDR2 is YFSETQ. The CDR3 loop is CASSLMGHSGNTIYF. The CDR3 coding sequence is TGCGCCAGCAGCTTGATGGGGCATTCTGGAAACACCATATATTTT.

CDR3 nucleotides: TGTGCCAGCAGCCAAGGGGAAGGGCTAGAACGACCAAACATTCAGTACTTC. It codes for CASSQGEGLERPNIQYF. The V call is TRBV3-1, the J call TRBJ2-4; D not certain. Between the trimmed V and J ends, which lost 1 base and 6 bases, there was a span of 19 bases. This CDR3 is built from 17 residues. Per germline, CDR1 LGHDT and CDR2 YNNKEL (reference sequence). The whole variable domain, remainder taken from reference TRBV3-1 and TRBJ2-4, is DTAVSQTPKYLVTQMGNDKSIKCEQNLGHDTMYWYKQDSKKFLKIMFSYNNKELIINETVPNRFSPKSPDKAHLNLHINSLELGDSAVYFCASSQGEGLERPNIQYFGAGTRLSVL.

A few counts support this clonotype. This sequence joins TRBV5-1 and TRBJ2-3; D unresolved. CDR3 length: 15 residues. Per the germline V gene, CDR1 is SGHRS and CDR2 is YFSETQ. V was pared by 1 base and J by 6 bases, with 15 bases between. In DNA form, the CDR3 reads TGCGCCAGCAGCTTGTATCTCAGCAGGTCCGATACGCAGTATTTT. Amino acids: CASSLYLSRSDTQYF.

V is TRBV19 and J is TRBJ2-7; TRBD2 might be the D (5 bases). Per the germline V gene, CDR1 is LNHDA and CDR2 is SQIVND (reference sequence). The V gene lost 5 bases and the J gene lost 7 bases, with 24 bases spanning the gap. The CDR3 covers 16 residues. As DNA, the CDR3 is TGTGCCAGTAGTGTCGGACTTGGCACCGCACCGGCTGAGCAGTACTTC. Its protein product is CASSVGLGTAPAEQYF. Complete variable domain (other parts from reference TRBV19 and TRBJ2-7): DGGITQSPKYLFRKEGQNVTLSCEQNLNHDAMYWYRQDPGQGLRLIYYSQIVNDFQKGDIAEGYSVSREKKESFPLTVTSAQKNPTAFYLCASSVGLGTAPAEQYFGPGTRLTVT.

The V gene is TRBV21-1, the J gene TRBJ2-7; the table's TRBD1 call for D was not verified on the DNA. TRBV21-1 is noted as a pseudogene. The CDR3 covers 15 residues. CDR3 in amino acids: CASSKDRGHLYEQYF. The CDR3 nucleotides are TGTGCCAGCAGCAAAGATCGGGGACACCTCTACGAGCAGTACTTC.

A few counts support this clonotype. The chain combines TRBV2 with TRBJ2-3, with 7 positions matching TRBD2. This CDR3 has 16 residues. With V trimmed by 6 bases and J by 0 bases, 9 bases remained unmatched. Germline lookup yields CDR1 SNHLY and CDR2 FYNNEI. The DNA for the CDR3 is TGTGCCAGCAGCCAGCGGGAAACCCCTAGCACAGATACGCAGTATTTT. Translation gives CASSQRETPSTDTQYF. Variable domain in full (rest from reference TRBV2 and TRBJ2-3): EPEVTQTPSHQVTQMGQEVILRCVPISNHLYFYWYRQILGQKVEFLVSFYNNEISEKSEIFDDQFSVERPDGSNFTLKIRSTKLEDSAMYFCASSQRETPSTDTQYFGPGTRLTVL.

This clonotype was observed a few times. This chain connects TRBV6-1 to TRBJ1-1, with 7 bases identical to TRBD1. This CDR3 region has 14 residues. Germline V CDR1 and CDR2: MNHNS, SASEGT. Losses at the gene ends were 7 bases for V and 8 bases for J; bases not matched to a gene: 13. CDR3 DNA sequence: TGTGCCAGCATTAGACCGGGACAGACAGAGGAAGCTTTCTTT. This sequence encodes CASIRPGQTEEAFF.

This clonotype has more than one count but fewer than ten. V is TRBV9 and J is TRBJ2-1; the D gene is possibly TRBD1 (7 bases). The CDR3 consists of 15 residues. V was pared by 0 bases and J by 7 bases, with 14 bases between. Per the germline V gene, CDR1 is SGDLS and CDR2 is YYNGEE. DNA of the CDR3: TGTGCCAGCAGCGTAGATACAGGGGACTGGAATGAGCAGTTCTTC. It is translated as CASSVDTGDWNEQFF.

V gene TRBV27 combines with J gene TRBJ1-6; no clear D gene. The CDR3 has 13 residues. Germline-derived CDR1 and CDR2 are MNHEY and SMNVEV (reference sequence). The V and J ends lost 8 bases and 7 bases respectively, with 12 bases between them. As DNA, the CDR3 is TGTGCCAGCTCTGTGGGAGGAAATTCACCCCTCCACTTT. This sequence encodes CASSVGGNSPLHF.

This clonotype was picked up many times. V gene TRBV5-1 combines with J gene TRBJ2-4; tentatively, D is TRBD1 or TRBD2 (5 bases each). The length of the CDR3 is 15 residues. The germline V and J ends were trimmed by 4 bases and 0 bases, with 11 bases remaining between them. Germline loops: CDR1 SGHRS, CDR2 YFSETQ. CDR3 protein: CASSGGTIAKNIQYF. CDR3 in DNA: TGCGCCAGCAGCGGGGGAACTATAGCCAAAAACATTCAGTACTTC.

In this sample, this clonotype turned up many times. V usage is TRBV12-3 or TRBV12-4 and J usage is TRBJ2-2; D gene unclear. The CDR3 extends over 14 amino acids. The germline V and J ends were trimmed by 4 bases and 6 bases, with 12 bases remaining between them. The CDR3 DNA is TGTGCCAGCAGTTCGCCCAAGGGTCCCGGGGAGCTGTTTTTT. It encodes CASSSPKGPGELFF.

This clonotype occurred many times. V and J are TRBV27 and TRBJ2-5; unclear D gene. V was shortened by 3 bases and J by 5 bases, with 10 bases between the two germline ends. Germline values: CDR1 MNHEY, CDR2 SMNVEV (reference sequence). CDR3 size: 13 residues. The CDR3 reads CASSLRYTETQYF. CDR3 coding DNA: TGTGCCAGCAGTTTGAGATATACGGAGACCCAGTACTTC.

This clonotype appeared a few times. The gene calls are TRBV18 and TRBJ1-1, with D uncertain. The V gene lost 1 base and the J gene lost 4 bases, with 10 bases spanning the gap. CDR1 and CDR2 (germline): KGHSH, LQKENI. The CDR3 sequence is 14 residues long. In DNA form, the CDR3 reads TGTGCCAGCTCACCACGGCGGGAGGGCACTGAAGCTTTCTTT. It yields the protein CASSPRREGTEAFF.

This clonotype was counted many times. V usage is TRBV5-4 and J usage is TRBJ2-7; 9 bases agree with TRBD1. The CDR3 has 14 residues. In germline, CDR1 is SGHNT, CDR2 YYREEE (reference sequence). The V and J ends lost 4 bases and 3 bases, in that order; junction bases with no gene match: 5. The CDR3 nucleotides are TGTGCCAGCAGCCACCCGGGACAGGGCTACGAGCAGTACTTC. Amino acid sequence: CASSHPGQGYEQYF.

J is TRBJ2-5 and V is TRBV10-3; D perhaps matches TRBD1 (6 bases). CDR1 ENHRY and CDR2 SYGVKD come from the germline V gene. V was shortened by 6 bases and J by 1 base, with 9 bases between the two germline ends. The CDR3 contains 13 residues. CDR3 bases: TGTGCCATCAGGACGACAGGCCAAGAGACCCAGTACTTC. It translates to CAIRTTGQETQYF.

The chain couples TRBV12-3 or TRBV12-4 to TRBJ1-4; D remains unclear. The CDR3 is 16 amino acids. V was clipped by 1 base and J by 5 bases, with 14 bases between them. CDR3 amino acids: CASSLDPPGRNEKLFF. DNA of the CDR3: TGTGCCAGCAGTTTAGACCCTCCGGGCAGGAATGAAAAACTGTTTTTT.

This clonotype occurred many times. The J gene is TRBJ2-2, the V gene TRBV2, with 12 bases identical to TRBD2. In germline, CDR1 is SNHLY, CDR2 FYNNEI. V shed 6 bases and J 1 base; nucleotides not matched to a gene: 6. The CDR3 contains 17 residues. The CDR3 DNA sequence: TGTGCCAGCAGAAGAGAGACTAGCGGGGGGAACACCGGGGAGCTGTTTTTT. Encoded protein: CASRRETSGGNTGELFF.